This T cell receptor beta chain was profiled in a study of blood T cell repertoires in COVID-19. Original processing notes: Nucleated cell counts were estimated from reference gene primer amplification. The data were produced by immunoSEQ multiplex PCR, yet TCRdb's version contains in-frame clones alone and is incomplete. V, J and clone size were drawn from that table, and D and trimming were deduced from the DNA. The table has around 200,000 clones, roughly nine tenths seen once. V gave up 5 bases and J gave up 2 bases, with 14 bases separating them. The CDR3 is 15 amino acids. Germline CDR1 is SGHTA and CDR2 is FQGNSA. Cohorts were determined from participant-reported clinical history.

The specimen sequenced was PBMCs or T cells enriched from blood (not recorded which). The chain uses TRBV7-2 and TRBJ2-3; a weak D match, TRBD2 (6 bases). The sequence derives from a young woman who had recovered from COVID-19. CDR3 nucleotides: TGTGCCAGCAGCCCCGGAGGGTATGTCACAGATACGCAGTATTTT. Residues: CASSPGGYVTDTQYF.